The T cell receptor (beta chain) under discussion was sequenced for a study of blood T cell repertoires in COVID-19. Study-level information: Some COVID-19 samples were acute and others convalescent; all came from the United States, Italy and Spain. T cells, B-cell-depleted T cells, or PBMCs provided the cDNA or gDNA that served as material.

Original processing notes: Researchers report that nucleated cell counts were estimated from reference gene primer amplification. Method: immunoSEQ multiplex PCR; TCRdb's copy keeps in-frame clones and lacks some. The V and J calls and clone size were taken over from that table, and D and trimming were inferred from the DNA. The data contain a few hundred thousand clones, 85% of them singletons. V shed 1 base and J shed 0 bases, with 7 bases lying between them. CDR3 length: 14 residues. Looked up from germline, CDR1 is SGHAT and CDR2 is FQNNGV. The sequenced sample consisted of peripheral blood. The chain carries TRBV11-2 and TRBJ2-7; the D gene is possibly TRBD2 (5 bases). The clonotype was recovered from a woman younger than 35 with acute or convalescent COVID-19. For the CDR3, the DNA is TGTGCCAGCAGCTTAGTTCGGGACTCCTACGAGCAGTACTTC. This translates into CASSLVRDSYEQYF.